A selection of T cell receptor beta chains follows, all from one sample in a study of patients and donors after allogeneic stem cell transplantation. TCRdb re-analysed the RT-PCR reads in MiXCR, keeping a single row per CDR3 protein. This table has approximately 160,000 distinct CDR3 sequences, 30% appearing once. The sequencing sample was made of blood, either unsorted or a sorted T cell fraction (not recorded which). All receptors come from a human donor who was either an allogeneic HSCT recipient or a stem cell or donor lymphocyte infusion donor (not recorded which). It is not recorded whose cells these are; they may come from a transplant donor. Both conserved end residues are part of each CDR3. Each record gives: D gene, J gene, clone size, V gene, CDR3 DNA, CDR3 protein. The D gene is left open where the match is weak. For some rows the clone size is stated as once, few or many, or as a class when expanded; others skip it.

-,TRBJ1-1,-,TRBV20-1,TGCAGTGCTAGAGATACGCTCACTGAAGCTTTCTTT,CSARDTLTEAFF
TRBD1,TRBJ2-5,-,TRBV29-1,TGCAGCGTTGCTGGACAGGCCCAAGAGACCCAGTACTTC,CSVAGQAQETQYF
-,TRBJ2-7,few,TRBV4-2,TGTGCCAGCAGCCAAGACTACGAGCAGTACTTC,CASSQDYEQYF
-,TRBJ2-3,-,TRBV27,TGTGCCAGCAGATCTACGGGAGCGGGAGATACGCAGTATTTT,CASRSTGAGDTQYF
-,TRBJ2-1,-,TRBV11-3,TGTGCCAGCAGCTTAGGGGACCAGTACAATGAGCAGTTCTTC,CASSLGDQYNEQFF
TRBD1,TRBJ2-2,-,TRBV2,TGTGCCAGCAGTGTACCCAGGGGGCGATACACCGGGGAGCTGTTTTTT,CASSVPRGRYTGELFF
TRBD1,TRBJ2-5,-,TRBV5-1,TGCGCCAGCAGCTTGGGACAGGGTATAGAGACCCAGTACTTC,CASSLGQGIETQYF
TRBD1,TRBJ2-5,-,TRBV12-3/TRBV12-4,TGTGCCAGCAGTTTAGAGGGACAGGGACGGGCCCAGTACTTC,CASSLEGQGRAQYF
-,TRBJ2-1,-,TRBV6-5,TGTGCCAGCAGTTATAAGGCGACAGGCATTAACTCCTACAATGAGCAGTTCTTC,CASSYKATGINSYNEQFF
TRBD2,TRBJ2-7,-,TRBV5-3,TGTGCCAGAAGCTTGGGAGGGGAGCGGGAGAGGGGGTACGAGCAGTACTTC,CARSLGGERERGYEQYF